The TCR beta chain described here comes from a study of OX40 agonist ivuxolimab in advanced cancers. TCRdb's table, derived via immunoSEQ multiplex PCR, lists solely in-frame clones and lacks some. This sample has about 68,000 clones; 70% to 90% occur once, and the top ten carry approximately 0.68%. The CDR3 has 15 amino acids. Germline CDR1 LGHNA, CDR2 YSLEER. Losses at the gene ends were 3 bases for V and 4 bases for J; bases not matched to a gene: 8. This rearrangement joins TRBV4-3 to TRBJ1-1, with 7 bases aligning to TRBD1. This TCR was sampled from an adult with an advanced solid tumor such as melanoma, head and neck, liver or kidney cancer. The sequencing here drew on CD4+ or CD8+ T cells sorted from blood, taken in a trial of the OX40 agonist ivuxolimab. CDR3 in amino acids: CASSQIPTGLTEAFF. CDR3 sequence (DNA): TGCGCCAGCAGCCAGATACCGACAGGGCTCACTGAAGCTTTCTTT.